Reported below is one T cell receptor (beta chain). Its antigen is still unknown. This entry is derived from a study of metastatic and nonmetastatic thyroid tumors. Study findings and constraints: Benign nodules reportedly had significantly lower TCR beta diversity than malignant thyroid tumors in blood and tumor.

The CDR3 runs to 15 residues. In germline, CDR1 is DFQATT, CDR2 SNEGSKA (reference sequence). V lost 6 bases to trimming and J lost 0 bases, with 16 bases between them. TCRdb re-called clones via MiXCR from the PCR reads. The table has almost 9,500 clones, roughly 30% seen once. Thyroid surgery was preceded by no treatment in any patient. The TCR was taken from a female donor with papillary thyroid cancer or a benign thyroid nodule (not recorded which). Some clones in this sample may be carry-over from other donors' samples. The sample consisted of tumor tissue. The genes are TRBV20-1 and TRBJ2-3; TRBD2 is a possible D gene (6 bases). The CDR3 protein is CSAKLAHPSTDTQYF. Here the CDR3 DNA reads TGCAGTGCAAAACTAGCTCACCCCAGCACAGATACGCAGTATTTT.